Described below is a single T cell receptor (beta chain) sequence and its context. This clone was observed a handful of times. Its antigen has not been determined. No much larger clone exists at a distance of one base, and base qualities are not known. The cohort comprised around 700 healthy bone marrow donors. All cohort members were sampled while nominally healthy, although unrecorded immune exposures were likely present. The donor was CMV seronegative and was included in the group of about 400 seronegative cohort members. A peripheral blood sample was collected from each donor, and TCR beta sequencing was performed on peripheral blood mononuclear cells. The Qiagen DNeasy Blood Extraction Kit was used to extract genomic DNA from the blood cell samples. V loses 0 bases at its end and J loses 5 bases; junction bases beyond the gene matches: 15. The CDR3 holds 19 amino acids from the cysteine to the phenylalanine. The retained sequence is limited to the CDR3, 57 bases, with the frame set at the first base. Sequences LGHNA (CDR1) and YNFKEQ (CDR2) are obtained from the germline V gene.

This entry is derived from a study of cytomegalovirus exposure and HLA in healthy donors (dated by TCRdb to 2015 to 2018). About the study as a whole: An earlier analysis of some 550 of the donors reported more than 250 Gb of sequence data and roughly 110 million unique TCR beta sequences from 150 million to 200 million T cells. About 330 gigabases of sequencing data and around 80 million unique TCR sequences made up an early release that covered several hundred HLA-typed donors. Of the roughly 400 genotyped donors, 81% fell in the genetic ancestry cluster associated with self-reported Caucasian donors. The aim of the study was to test whether cataloging public T cell receptors could identify signatures of past pathogen exposure. The T cell repertoires of 700 or so subjects were profiled by immunosequencing and related to cytomegalovirus serostatus. Besides the first cohort of around 670 subjects, a separate validation cohort made up of about 120 different subjects was used. To predict cytomegalovirus infection status, the study combined high-throughput TCR immunosequencing, statistical association of individual TCRs with disease status, and machine learning. A later analysis re-examined previously published TCR beta repertoires from 500 to 700 donors and added high-resolution HLA genotyping to investigate patterns of TCR occurrence. The later analysis used no new phenotypic data to find candidate immune exposures, relying instead on TCR beta sequences and their occurrence across donors. In an earlier analysis of around 540 of the donors, high-throughput TCR beta sequencing was used to judge whether each TCR beta V gene segment behaved as functional or pseudogenic. Donor age, sex, ethnicity and CMV serostatus were collected together with the repertoire data. A later genetic analysis used genome-wide SNP genotypes for about 55% of the 666 donors, treating that subset as a discovery cohort. All discovery cohort repertoires had been generated using a single sequencing platform. Class I and class II HLA loci were covered by the typing at four-digit resolution. Typing coverage varied by locus: roughly 629-640 donors for A, B, C, DRB1 and DQB1; approximately 520 for DQA1; more than 600 for DPA1; more than 450 for DPB1. Roughly five DR-DQ haplotypes were treated as single units for association and clustering because of strong linkage in the cohort. Among roughly 400 genotyped donors of the cohort, an average of roughly 240,000 unique TCR beta nucleotide sequences were sequenced per donor, around a sixth of them non-productive.

Preparation of the library involved the immunoSEQ multiplex PCR assay. The multiplex PCR relied on a mix of 60 forward primers for TCR Vbeta segments and 13 reverse primers for TCR Jbeta segments. The CDR3 region of rearranged TCR beta genes was amplified from genomic DNA by a multiplex PCR assay. The amplified TCR beta libraries were sequenced on the Illumina HiSeq System as 87-base-pair reads. On the study's bioinformatics: Across the roughly 670 repertoires, a later analysis counted some 80 million unique TCR beta chains, about 10 million of which were shared by at least two donors. Raw reads were error-corrected and collapsed into unique sequences with a nearest-neighbor algorithm that merged closely related sequences to remove PCR and sequencing errors. V, D and J gene segments were assigned by aligning CDR3 sequences to IMGT reference sequences. For a sequence to be retained, at least a six-nucleotide match to both a V gene segment and a J gene segment was required. A rearrangement was called productive if the CDR3 had no stop codons and remained in frame with V and J, and every other rearrangement was called non-productive. Following IMGT convention, CDR3 was defined as the stretch from the second conserved V-encoded cysteine up to the conserved J-encoded phenylalanine. In an earlier analysis of approximately 590 of the donors, sequences lacking an unambiguous match to a single V gene segment were excluded. In an earlier analysis of more than 500 of the donors, a V segment was called functional when productive rearrangements were above 56.7%, and segregating when the standard deviation between donors exceeded 5%. A statistical classification framework was built for diagnosing cytomegalovirus status from the catalog of TCR beta chain sequences. In a later analysis, TCR nucleotide sequences were compared against IMGT/GENE-DB human TR gene sequences so that V and J genes could be assigned. A later analysis assigned CDR3 sequences and most-parsimonious VDJ recombination scenarios with the TCRdist pipeline. In a later analysis, each TCR beta chain was defined by its CDR3 amino acid sequence together with its V-gene family, and reads lacking a unique V-gene family were excluded. A later analysis removed 550 to 700 highly shared, low-generation-probability nucleotide sequences to deal with suspected cross-contamination and a sequencing artifact. For each public chain, a later analysis derived a clonal expansion index from normalized ranks of inferred template counts within each repertoire. In a later analysis, generation probabilities were computed with a VDJ recombination model fitted to out-of-frame rearrangements, and the resulting probabilities were checked against IGoR. A later analysis scored TCR-TCR, TCR-HLA and TCR-CMV co-occurrence with hypergeometric tests, applying a repertoire-size bias correction to TCR pairs. A later analysis estimated false discovery rates by permuting HLA or CMV assignments 20 times. In a later analysis, co-occurring TCRs were grouped using DBSCAN, with TCRdist sequence similarity added in when clustering inside HLA-allele-positive subsets. For co-occurrence clustering, repertoires with fewer than 30,000 or more than 120,000 public chains were excluded, along with roughly 5 repertoires with anomalous nucleotide sharing. TCRdb mirrors the immuneACCESS table, restricted to in-frame sequences. Some clones are absent from its copies; in checked studies, under half trace to an unresolved V gene, and the reason for the others is unknown. V and J calls and clone size follow that table, whereas D and trimming were derived from the DNA. The sample table records 120,000 to 150,000 clones; approximately 68% of these occur just once. The ten largest make up about 4.5% of the sample.

Overall results and qualifications from the work: Strong co-occurrence of HLA alleles, especially DR and DQ, made assigning TCR associations to individual alleles difficult. According to a later analysis, TCR association rates differed among HLA loci, with DRB1 alleles showing the most associated TCRs and HLA-C alleles showing the fewest. According to a later analysis, parvovirus B19, influenza, CMV and Epstein-Barr virus appeared linked to several top co-occurrence clusters. Compared with equally common non-associated chains, HLA-associated TCR beta chains in a later analysis were more clonally expanded and had lower generation probabilities. According to a later analysis, most CMV-associated TCR beta chains appeared to be HLA-restricted, and the HLA associations seemed to be driven largely by CMV exposure. Because HLA typing was unavailable for some donors at each locus, only the typed subset was used in association tests. A further reported finding was that TCR beta sequences accurately predicted the HLA-A and HLA-B alleles for most subjects in the first cohort. A later analysis associated 16,951 TCR beta sequences with specific HLA alleles at a false discovery rate of 0.05. In a later genetic analysis, a missense DCLRE1C variant was associated with V-gene and J-gene trimming of TCR beta chains, and the association was replicated in an independent cohort. In the study, approximately 160 TCR beta chains were listed as associated with cytomegalovirus. Presence/absence analyses assumed roughly uniform sequencing depth across donors, an assumption that may not hold. An earlier analysis of approximately 530 of the donors showed that most TCR beta V segments appeared in productive rearrangements either about 90% or about 30% of the time, which broadly matched IMGT annotations. Cytomegalovirus status was reported to be diagnosed by the classifier with high specificity and sensitivity in both the original and validation cohorts. The only immune exposure information available for the cohort was CMV serostatus. Because the 87-base-pair reads could not distinguish some IMGT-functional V segments, including TRBV6-2 and TRBV6-3, those segments were excluded. According to a later genetic analysis, donors in an Asian-associated ancestry cluster had fewer N-insertions in productive TCRs than the approximately 700-donor mean. The sequencing pipeline was judged likely to have produced a cluster of highly shared sequence variants as a technical artifact. While some public TCRs were present in many individuals, most TCR sequences turned up only very rarely across donors. The authors suggested that the approach could potentially be extended to other disease states and immunological phenotypes. A few of the identified cytomegalovirus-associated TCR beta chains were confirmed in vitro to be specific for cytomegalovirus antigens. Because counts were too low, seventeen rarely observed V segments, including chromosome 9 orphons, were left out of the earlier analysis of about 620 of the donors. Linkage disequilibrium might explain the correlated functional status among segregating V segments, but an unknown experimental factor could not be excluded. In this cohort, only TCR beta chains were sequenced, and detectable features were limited by the absence of alpha or paired-chain data.

This sequence uses TRBV4-2 and TRBJ2-3, and 9 bases in between align with TRBD1. The sample was PBMCs. This TCR came from a man between 60 and 70 years old in good health and CMV-seronegative. DNA sequence: TGTGCCAGCAGCCAAGATTCGGCCTTGACAGGGGGGGCAAGAGATACGCAGTATTTT. This sequence encodes CASSQDSALTGGARDTQYF.